The rows below give T cell receptor beta chains drawn from one sample of a study of technical replicates of blood from a handful of donors. The method was immunoSEQ multiplex PCR; TCRdb's version includes in-frame clones alone and lacks a portion of them. Found here are under 85,000 clones, roughly 96% of them singletons; the top ten hold approximately 0.2%. Source material: T cells isolated from PBMCs. Receptors originate from a human donor in good health. The conserved cysteine and the conserved F or W are not part of the CDR3 here. Each record gives: J gene, V gene, CDR3 protein.

J: TRBJ1-2; V: TRBV10-3; CDR3: AISDTGIGGYT
J: TRBJ2-1; V: TRBV27; CDR3: ASSSSAESSYNEQF
J: TRBJ2-5; V: TRBV2; CDR3: ASSDFGLAGFETQY
J: TRBJ2-6; V: TRBV30; CDR3: AWSVLLNNVLT
J: TRBJ2-7; V: TRBV6-5; CDR3: ASSFAGVREQY
J: TRBJ1-1; V: TRBV18; CDR3: ASSPIEGVSTEAF
J: TRBJ1-1; V: TRBV6-1; CDR3: ASRDGQVLTEAF
J: TRBJ1-5; V: TRBV2; CDR3: ASRDGNQPQH
J: TRBJ2-3; V: TRBV10-3; CDR3: AISDQRGRTDTQY
J: TRBJ1-1; V: TRBV2; CDR3: ATPRGYMNTEAF
J: TRBJ2-7; V: TRBV9; CDR3: ASSVGGGDYEQY
J: TRBJ2-5; V: TRBV6-5; CDR3: ASSSWTGPQETQY
J: TRBJ2-7; V: TRBV6-1; CDR3: ASAETGGTYEQY
J: TRBJ1-2; V: TRBV6-1; CDR3: ASSDADRGQSYT
J: TRBJ1-5; V: TRBV10-1; CDR3: ASPDRDGGNGGLYSNQPQH
J: TRBJ2-7; V: TRBV6-6; CDR3: ASSSNRDRSYEQY
J: TRBJ1-2; V: TRBV5-1; CDR3: ASSTGYGYT
J: TRBJ1-5; V: TRBV2; CDR3: ASTLEGSNQPQH
J: TRBJ1-1; V: TRBV5-1; CDR3: ASSWGTGMNTEAF
J: TRBJ1-5; V: TRBV4-1; CDR3: ASSQEQRKNQPQH
J: TRBJ1-1; V: TRBV6-4; CDR3: ASRREGSTEAF
J: TRBJ1-1; V: TRBV7-9; CDR3: ASNLAGTEAF
J: TRBJ2-1; V: TRBV6-4; CDR3: ASSDGRAGGSDEQF
J: TRBJ2-5; V: TRBV5-1; CDR3: ASSPGETQY
J: TRBJ2-5; V: TRBV19; CDR3: ASSIAGGPRETQY
J: TRBJ2-1; V: TRBV2; CDR3: ASIQRVHRSYNEQF
J: TRBJ2-2; V: TRBV19; CDR3: ASSIDTGGELF
J: TRBJ2-1; V: TRBV6-5; CDR3: ASSLLAGGSNEQF
J: TRBJ2-5; V: TRBV6-1; CDR3: ASSVLAGVQETQY
J: TRBJ2-5; V: TRBV7-6; CDR3: ASSNPAGGGEETQY
J: TRBJ1-5; V: TRBV18; CDR3: ASSPRTGASNQPQH
J: TRBJ2-7; V: TRBV19; CDR3: ASSPGQGVLHEQY
J: TRBJ1-2; V: TRBV11-2; CDR3: ASSLDLGLSGYT